Detailed here is one TCR beta chain. Its antigen is not known. No infections or other immune events were documented during collection. This specimen comes from a study of identifying expanded T cells in peripheral blood. Study-level results: Across healthy donors, higher total template counts meant significantly greater approximately 2-week count variance.

Method: immunoSEQ multiplex PCR; TCRdb's copy keeps in-frame clones and lacks some. The sample includes approximately 85,000 clones, 88% seen only once; the top ten take under 20%. The TCR comes from a person between 18 and 75 years old in good health. The sample comprised blood.

The CDR3 protein is CASSRQGNTEAFF. In DNA, the CDR3 is TGTGCCAGTAGTAGACAGGGGAACACTGAAGCTTTCTTT. This sequence joins TRBV19 and TRBJ1-1; 7 bases are shared with TRBD1. Germline values: CDR1 LNHDA, CDR2 SQIVND (reference sequence). This CDR3 region has 13 residues. Germline trimming cut 4 bases from V and 1 base from J; bases unmatched to any gene: 0.